This entry lists 11 T cell receptor beta chains sequenced from one sample in a study of metastatic and nonmetastatic thyroid tumors (dated by TCRdb to about 2020). The library was generated by PCR. The instrument was an Illumina HiSeq 4000. The raw public reads went through TCRdb reprocessing: fastp at Q25, MiXCR clone calling, in-frame beta chains kept. The sample table holds some 19,000 clones, of which roughly 33% were seen once. Under 25% of the sample belongs to the ten largest clones. No treatment had been received by any patient before thyroid surgery. Sequenced: adjacent normal tissue. The receptor set was obtained from a female donor with papillary thyroid cancer or a benign thyroid nodule (not recorded which). Some clones in this sample may be carry-over from other donors' samples.

This chain connects TRBV6-5 to TRBJ1-6, with 7 positions matching TRBD1. Germline lookup yields CDR1 MNHEY and CDR2 SVGAGI. The CDR3 is made up of 15 amino acids. V shed 6 bases and J 7 bases; nucleotides not matched to a gene: 9. CDR3 DNA: TGTGCCAGCAGATTAGAGACAGGGAGGAATTCACCCCTCCACTTT. Translating gives CASRLETGRNSPLHF.

This sequence joins TRBV29-1 and TRBJ1-3, with D possibly TRBD1 on 6 matching bases. Germline values: CDR1 SQVTM, CDR2 ANQGSEA. V was pared by 6 bases and J by 2 bases, with 14 bases between. CDR3 length: 14 amino acids. CDR3 nucleotides: TGCAGCGTAATCACAGGGTATCCTGGAAACACCATATATTTT. This gives the protein CSVITGYPGNTIYF.

This clone occurred many times. V gene TRBV4-2 combines with J gene TRBJ2-7; 8 nucleotides match TRBD2. V trimming: 1 base; J trimming: 3 bases; junction bases outside the gene matches: 5. Germline V gene data show CDR1 as LGHNA and CDR2 as YNFKEQ. The CDR3 has 15 amino acids. The CDR3 DNA reads as TGTGCCAGCAGCCAAGGGGCGGGGGGCGACTACGAGCAGTACTTC. Amino acid sequence: CASSQGAGGDYEQYF.

The chain carries TRBV29-1 and TRBJ1-5; D is perhaps TRBD1 (6 bases). The CDR3 has 13 amino acids. V was pared by 6 bases and J by 5 bases, with 14 bases between. CDR1 SQVTM and CDR2 ANQGSEA come from the germline V gene. The CDR3 here is CSVVRDNDQPQHF. The CDR3 coding sequence is TGCAGCGTCGTCCGGGACAACGATCAGCCCCAGCATTTT.

CDR3 residues: CASSPQGIGNYGYTF. The CDR3 DNA follows: TGTGCCAGCAGTCCCCAGGGGATCGGTAACTATGGCTACACCTTC. The rearrangement joins TRBV28 to TRBJ1-2, with D perhaps matching TRBD1 (6 bases). Germline CDR1 is MDHEN and CDR2 is SYDVKM. The germline V and J ends were trimmed by 5 bases and 1 base, with 14 bases remaining between them. The CDR3 totals 15 residues.

This clone was seen many times. V gene TRBV7-6 combines with J gene TRBJ2-3; possible D gene TRBD2, 6 bases. The CDR3 sequence is 14 residues long. V lost 3 bases to trimming and J lost 4 bases, with 11 bases between them. The germline V gene encodes CDR1 SGHVS and CDR2 FNYEAQ. The CDR3, as DNA: TGTGCCAGCAGCTTGGGACTTCAAGCAGATACGCAGTATTTT. Protein: CASSLGLQADTQYF.

The genes are TRBV19 and TRBJ1-2, with D unresolved. This CDR3 contains 13 residues. CDR1 is LNHDA, CDR2 SQIVND, per germline (reference sequence). With 0 bases removed from V and 4 bases from J, the gap between germline ends came to 6 bases. The CDR3 coding sequence is TGTGCCAGTAGTATAGACAGTGTCTATGGCTACACCTTC. Amino acid sequence: CASSIDSVYGYTF. Looking up the rest from reference TRBV19 and TRBJ1-2 gives the full variable domain: DGGITQSPKYLFRKEGQNVTLSCEQNLNHDAMYWYRQDPGQGLRLIYYSQIVNDFQKGDIAEGYSVSREKKESFPLTVTSAQKNPTAFYLCASSIDSVYGYTFGSGTRLTVV.

The chain has TRBV18 and TRBJ2-7; 7 positions agree with TRBD1. Germline V gene lookup returns CDR1 KGHSH and CDR2 LQKENI. The J segment lost 2 bases and the V segment lost 4 bases, leaving 5 bases of the junction unmatched. The CDR3 covers 14 residues. The CDR3 coding sequence is TGTGCCAGCTCACGCACCGGGACAGCCTACGAGCAGTACTTC. This translates into CASSRTGTAYEQYF.

This clone was observed a few times. The chain links TRBV2 to TRBJ1-5; TRBD1 might be the D (6 bases). This CDR3 is 14 amino acids long. The germline V gene has CDR1 SNHLY and CDR2 FYNNEI. V was trimmed by 6 bases and J by 6 bases, leaving 15 bases between them. The CDR3 bases are TGTGCCAGCAGGGAACAGGGTGCAGGTCAGCCCCAGCATTTT. Translation gives CASREQGAGQPQHF.

The rearrangement joins TRBV6-1 to TRBJ1-1; TRBD1 matches at 8 bases. The CDR3 spans 13 residues. Germline V lookup: CDR1 MNHNS, CDR2 SASEGT. After removal of 6 bases from V and 4 bases from J, the junction contained 4 bases not matched to a gene. CDR3: CASSLGQGTEAFF. The CDR3 nucleotides are TGTGCCAGCAGCTTAGGACAGGGCACTGAAGCTTTCTTT.

There are many counts of this clone. The chain employs TRBV7-9 and TRBJ2-1; D is undetermined. The CDR3 covers 15 residues. CDR1 is SEHNR, CDR2 FQNEAQ, per germline (reference sequence). Trimming took 5 bases from V and 0 from J, leaving 11 bases between them. In DNA form, the CDR3 reads TGTGCCAGCAGCCTCAGGATGAGCTCCTACAATGAGCAGTTCTTC. Its translation: CASSLRMSSYNEQFF.